The T cell receptor (beta chain) described here comes from a study of control samples from healthy donors and cancer patients. Here immunoSEQ multiplex PCR was the method, and the copy in TCRdb shows in-frame clones only, minus some. This table holds about 150,000 clones, about 94% found once. CDR3 length: 14 residues. Germline CDR1 is GTSNPN and CDR2 is SVGIG (reference sequence). V gave up 3 bases and J gave up 7 bases, with 13 bases separating them. This TCR was sampled from a woman aged 40 to 49 in good health. This rearrangement joins TRBV30 to TRBJ1-6; possible D gene TRBD1, 5 bases. Sequencing was carried out using blood. The CDR3 nucleotides read TGTGCCTGGAGCCCGGGACGGCTAAATTCACCCCTCCACTTT. Amino acids: CAWSPGRLNSPLHF.